This TCR beta chain came from a study of blood T cell repertoires in COVID-19. Participants spanned ages about 18 to 90 years and resided in about 25 US areas. Clones were read by immunoSEQ multiplex PCR, and TCRdb kept only the in-frame ones, dropping some. Counted here are 150,000 to 200,000 clones, approximately 83% occurring once; the ten biggest clones make up roughly 13%. This CDR3 region has 13 residues. From germline, CDR1 is SEHNR and CDR2 FQNEAQ (reference sequence). The ends lost 2 bases at V and 5 bases at J; junction bases unmatched: 2. The receptor comes from a woman aged 55-69 years who had recovered from COVID-19. Sequencing was performed on PBMCs or T cells enriched from blood (not recorded which). The chain uses TRBV7-9 and TRBJ1-2, with 7 bases that match TRBD1. CDR3 region: CASSLRDSYGYTF. For the CDR3, the DNA is TGTGCCAGCAGCTTAAGGGACAGTTATGGCTACACCTTC.